The rows below give T cell receptor beta chains drawn from one sample of a study of T cell responses to AZD1222 COVID-19 vaccine. Here immunoSEQ multiplex PCR was the method, and the copy in TCRdb shows in-frame clones only, minus some. The repertoire holds about 120,000 clones, with almost 90% as singletons. The sequenced sample was peripheral blood, obtained on day 0 of AZD1222 vaccination. These receptors all come from an adult in good health. Each CDR3 is given with its conserved first and last residue. D genes are given only for firm matches. Size tells how often a clone was seen (once, few, many) or the class of an expanded clone, and some rows leave it out.

J	D	V	size	DNA	CDR3
TRBJ1-1	.	TRBV27	once	TGTGCCAGCGCAGCCTACGTCCAAATGAACACTGAAGCTTTCTTT	CASAAYVQMNTEAFF
TRBJ1-4	.	TRBV2	.	TGTGCCAGCAGTGTATGGGGGGAGTGGGAAAAACTGTTTTTT	CASSVWGEWEKLFF
TRBJ2-7	.	TRBV4-1	.	TGCGCCAGCAGCCAAGACCATATCGGCAGGGAATCCTCCTACGAGCAGTACTTC	CASSQDHIGRESSYEQYF
TRBJ2-7	.	TRBV28	once	TGTGCCAGCAGTTGCAGGGGGGCCTACGAGCAGTACTTC	CASSCRGAYEQYF
TRBJ2-7	TRBD2	TRBV19	few	TGTGCCAGTAGTGTAGGGACTAGCGGGAGTTACGAGCAGTACTTC	CASSVGTSGSYEQYF
TRBJ1-2	TRBD1	TRBV7-6	.	TGTGCCAGCAGCTTAAAGACAGGGGGTTACTATGGCTACACCTTC	CASSLKTGGYYGYTF
TRBJ2-5	.	TRBV7-3	few	TGTGCCAGCAGCTTACGCAGGGCCGGGTATGAGACCCAGTACTTC	CASSLRRAGYETQYF
TRBJ2-3	TRBD2	TRBV28	.	TGTGCCAGCCAGAGAGCGGGGGTTGTTGATACGCAGTATTTT	CASQRAGVVDTQYF
TRBJ1-2	.	TRBV5-8	.	TGTGCCAGCAGCTTACGGTATGGCTACACCTTC	CASSLRYGYTF
TRBJ1-1	.	TRBV2	.	TGTGCCAGCAGTGAGGAAGGGAACACTGAAGCTTTCTTT	CASSEEGNTEAFF
TRBJ2-1	.	TRBV7-3	.	TGTGCCAGCAGCTTAGGGGACATGAATGAGCAGTTCTTC	CASSLGDMNEQFF
TRBJ1-4	TRBD1	TRBV10-3	.	TGTGCCACCTCAGGACAGGCTCTCTCAACTAATGAAAAACTGTTTTTT	CATSGQALSTNEKLFF
TRBJ2-7	.	TRBV5-6	.	TGTGCCAGCAGCGCCCGGGACACGGGGAGGTATGGGCAGTACTTC	CASSARDTGRYGQYF
TRBJ2-2	TRBD1	TRBV7-7	.	TGTGCCACCTCCCCGACAGGGTGGTTGACCGGGGAGCTGTTTTTT	CATSPTGWLTGELFF
TRBJ2-7	TRBD2	TRBV24-1	.	TGTGCCACAGCACCGGGCCTCGGCGGGAGCTCCTACGAGCAGTACTTC	CATAPGLGGSSYEQYF
TRBJ1-2	TRBD1	TRBV6-5	once	TGTGCCAGCTCGATGGGACAGGGTAACTATGGCTACACCTTC	CASSMGQGNYGYTF
TRBJ2-3	TRBD2	TRBV18	.	TGTGCCAGCTCACCCAAGGACCTGGGGGGGAGTTGGGCAGATACGCAGTATTTT	CASSPKDLGGSWADTQYF
TRBJ1-5	.	TRBV19	.	TGTGCCAGTGGGACCTACAATCAGCCCCAGCATTTT	CASGTYNQPQHF
TRBJ1-1	.	TRBV6-6	.	TGTGCCAGCAGTTTCTCCCAAAGGGGGGCGGCTGAAGCTTTCTTT	CASSFSQRGAAEAFF
TRBJ2-5	.	TRBV21-1	.	TGTGCCAGCAGGAGGACAGTTAAAGAGACCCAGTACTTC	CASRRTVKETQYF
TRBJ2-5	TRBD2	TRBV7-2	.	TGTGCCAGCAGCTCATTTGTAGCGGGGGGCCAAGAGACCCAGTACTTC	CASSSFVAGGQETQYF
TRBJ1-2	TRBD1	TRBV6-2/TRBV6-3	.	TGTGCCAGCAGTAACCGACAGGGGCAAGGCTACACCTTC	CASSNRQGQGYTF
TRBJ2-5	TRBD1	TRBV5-1	.	TGCGCCAGCAGCGAGGGACAGGGGGCTGGAGAGACCCAGTACTTC	CASSEGQGAGETQYF
TRBJ2-3	TRBD2	TRBV6-2/TRBV6-3	.	TGTGCCAGCAGTTGGGGACTAGAAGGGGTAGATACGCAGTATTTT	CASSWGLEGVDTQYF